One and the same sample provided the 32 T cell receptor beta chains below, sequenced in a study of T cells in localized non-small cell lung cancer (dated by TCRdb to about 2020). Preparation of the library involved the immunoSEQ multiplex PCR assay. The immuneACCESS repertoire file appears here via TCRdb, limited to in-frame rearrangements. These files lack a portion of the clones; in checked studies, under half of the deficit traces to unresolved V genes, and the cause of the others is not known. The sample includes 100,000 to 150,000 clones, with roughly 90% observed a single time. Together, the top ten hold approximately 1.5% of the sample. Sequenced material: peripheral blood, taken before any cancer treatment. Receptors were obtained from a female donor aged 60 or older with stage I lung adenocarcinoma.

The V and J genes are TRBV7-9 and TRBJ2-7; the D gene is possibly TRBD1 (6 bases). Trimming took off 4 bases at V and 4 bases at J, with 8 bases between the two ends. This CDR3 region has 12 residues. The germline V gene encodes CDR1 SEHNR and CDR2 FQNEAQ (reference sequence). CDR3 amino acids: CASSYTGYEQYF. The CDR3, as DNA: TGTGCCAGCAGCTATACAGGGTACGAGCAGTACTTC.

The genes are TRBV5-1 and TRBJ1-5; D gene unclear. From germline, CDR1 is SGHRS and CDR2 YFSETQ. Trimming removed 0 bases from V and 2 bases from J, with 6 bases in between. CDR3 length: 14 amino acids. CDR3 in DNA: TGCGCCAGCAGCTTGGAGGCTGGCAATCAGCCCCAGCATTTT. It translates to CASSLEAGNQPQHF. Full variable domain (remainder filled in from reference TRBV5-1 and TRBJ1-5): KAGVTQTPRYLIKTRGQQVTLSCSPISGHRSVSWYQQTPGQGLQFLFEYFSETQRNKGNFPGRFSGRQFSNSRSEMNVSTLELGDSALYLCASSLEAGNQPQHFGDGTRLSIL.

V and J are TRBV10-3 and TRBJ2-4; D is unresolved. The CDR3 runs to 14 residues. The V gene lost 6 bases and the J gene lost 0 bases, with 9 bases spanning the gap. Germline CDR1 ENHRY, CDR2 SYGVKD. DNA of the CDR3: TGTGCCATCAGCGGCTCTGGAGCCAAAAACATTCAGTACTTC. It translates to CAISGSGAKNIQYF.

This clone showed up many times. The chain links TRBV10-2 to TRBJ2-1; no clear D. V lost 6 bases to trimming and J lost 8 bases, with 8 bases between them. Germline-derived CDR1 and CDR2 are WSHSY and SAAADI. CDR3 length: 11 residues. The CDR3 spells CASRVVDEQFF. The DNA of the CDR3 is TGCGCCAGCAGAGTAGTAGATGAGCAGTTCTTC.

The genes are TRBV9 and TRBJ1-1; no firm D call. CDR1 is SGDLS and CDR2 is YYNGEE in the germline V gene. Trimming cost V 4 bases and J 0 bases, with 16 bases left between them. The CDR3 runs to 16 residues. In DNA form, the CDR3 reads TGTGCCAGCAGCCCACACTACGGTCACATGAACACTGAAGCTTTCTTT. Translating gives CASSPHYGHMNTEAFF.

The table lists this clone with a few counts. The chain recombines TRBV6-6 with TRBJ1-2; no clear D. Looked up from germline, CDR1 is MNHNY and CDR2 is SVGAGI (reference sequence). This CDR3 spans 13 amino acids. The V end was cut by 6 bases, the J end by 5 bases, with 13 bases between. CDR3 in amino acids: CASSRTVEYGYTF. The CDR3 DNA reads TGTGCCAGCAGCAGGACGGTGGAGTATGGCTACACCTTC.

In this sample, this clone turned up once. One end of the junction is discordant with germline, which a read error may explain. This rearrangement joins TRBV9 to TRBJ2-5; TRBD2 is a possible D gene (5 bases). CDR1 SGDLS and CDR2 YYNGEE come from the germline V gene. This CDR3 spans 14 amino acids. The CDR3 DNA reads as TGTGCCAGCAGCGTAGATTGGCTAGCCCAAATCTTTCACTTC. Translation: CASSVDWLAQIFHF.

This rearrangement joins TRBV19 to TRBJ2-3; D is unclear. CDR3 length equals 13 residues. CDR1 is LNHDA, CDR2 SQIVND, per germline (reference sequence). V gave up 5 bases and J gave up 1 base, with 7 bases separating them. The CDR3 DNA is TGTGCCAGTAGTGACTCCCGCACAGATACGCAGTATTTT. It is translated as CASSDSRTDTQYF.

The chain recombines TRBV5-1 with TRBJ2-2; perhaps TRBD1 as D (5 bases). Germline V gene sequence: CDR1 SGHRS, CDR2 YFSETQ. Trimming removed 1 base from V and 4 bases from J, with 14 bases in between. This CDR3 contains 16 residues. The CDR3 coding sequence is TGCGCCAGCAGCTTGAGGCAGGGATCGGGCACCGGGGAGCTGTTTTTT. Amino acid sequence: CASSLRQGSGTGELFF.

CDR3 loop: CASSLSGGRETQYF. The CDR3 DNA is TGTGCCAGCAGTTTAAGCGGAGGAAGGGAAACACAGTACTTC. The chain couples TRBV28 to TRBJ2-7; tentatively, D is TRBD2 (5 bases). The V gene's germline CDR1 is MDHEN and CDR2 SYDVKM. The CDR3 sequence is 14 residues long. The V end lost 2 bases, the J end lost 10 bases, and 18 bases lay between the germline ends.

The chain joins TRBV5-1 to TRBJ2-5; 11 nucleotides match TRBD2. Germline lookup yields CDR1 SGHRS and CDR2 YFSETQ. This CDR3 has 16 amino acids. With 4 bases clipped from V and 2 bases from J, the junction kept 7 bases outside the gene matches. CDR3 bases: TGCGCCAGCAGCCCAAGGACTAGCGGGCCGCAAGAGACCCAGTACTTC. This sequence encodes CASSPRTSGPQETQYF.

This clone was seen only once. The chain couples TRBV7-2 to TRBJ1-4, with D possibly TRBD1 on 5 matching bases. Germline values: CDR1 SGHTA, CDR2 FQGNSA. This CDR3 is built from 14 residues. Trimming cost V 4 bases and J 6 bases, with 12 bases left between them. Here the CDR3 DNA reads TGTGCCAGCAGCTCTGGGGGGAACTATGAAAAACTGTTTTTT. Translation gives CASSSGGNYEKLFF.

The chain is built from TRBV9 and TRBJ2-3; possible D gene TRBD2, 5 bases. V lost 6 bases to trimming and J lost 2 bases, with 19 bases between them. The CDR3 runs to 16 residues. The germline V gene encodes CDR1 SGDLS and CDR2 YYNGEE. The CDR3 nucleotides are TGTGCCAGCACCCGAGCGGACCTAATCCTCACAGATACGCAGTATTTT. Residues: CASTRADLILTDTQYF.

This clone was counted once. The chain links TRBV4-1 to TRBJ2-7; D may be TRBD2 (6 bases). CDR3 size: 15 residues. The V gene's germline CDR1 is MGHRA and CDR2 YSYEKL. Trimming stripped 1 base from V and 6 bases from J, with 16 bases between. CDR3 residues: CASSQVAGRPLEQYF. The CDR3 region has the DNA TGCGCCAGCAGCCAAGTAGCCGGGAGACCTCTCGAGCAGTACTTC.

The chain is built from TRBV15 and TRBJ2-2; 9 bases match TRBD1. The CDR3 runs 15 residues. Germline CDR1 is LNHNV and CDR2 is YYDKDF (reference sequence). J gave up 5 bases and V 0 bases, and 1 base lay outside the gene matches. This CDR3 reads CATSREDRGTGELFF. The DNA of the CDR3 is TGTGCCACCAGCAGAGAGGACAGGGGAACCGGGGAGCTGTTTTTT. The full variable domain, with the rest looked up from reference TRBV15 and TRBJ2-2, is DAMVIQNPRYQVTQFGKPVTLSCSQTLNHNVMYWYQQKSSQAPKLLFHYYDKDFNNEADTPDNFQSRRPNTSFCFLDIRSPGLGDTAMYLCATSREDRGTGELFFGEGSRLTVL.

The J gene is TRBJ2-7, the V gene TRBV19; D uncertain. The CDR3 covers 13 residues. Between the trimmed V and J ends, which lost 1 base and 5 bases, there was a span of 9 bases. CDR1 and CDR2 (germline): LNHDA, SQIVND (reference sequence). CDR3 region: CASSIAGSDEQYF. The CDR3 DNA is TGTGCCAGTAGTATAGCAGGCAGCGACGAGCAGTACTTC.

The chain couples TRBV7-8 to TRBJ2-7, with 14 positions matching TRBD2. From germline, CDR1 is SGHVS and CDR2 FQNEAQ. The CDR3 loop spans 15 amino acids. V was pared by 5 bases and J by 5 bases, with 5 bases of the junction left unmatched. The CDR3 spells CASSIGTSGSHEQYF. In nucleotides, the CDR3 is TGTGCCAGCAGCATAGGGACTAGCGGGAGCCACGAGCAGTACTTC.

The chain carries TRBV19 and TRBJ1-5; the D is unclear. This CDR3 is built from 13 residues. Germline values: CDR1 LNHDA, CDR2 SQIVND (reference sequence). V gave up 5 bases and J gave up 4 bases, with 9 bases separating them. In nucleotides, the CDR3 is TGTGCCAGTAGTCTGGACCGTAATCAGCCCCAGCATTTT. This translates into CASSLDRNQPQHF.

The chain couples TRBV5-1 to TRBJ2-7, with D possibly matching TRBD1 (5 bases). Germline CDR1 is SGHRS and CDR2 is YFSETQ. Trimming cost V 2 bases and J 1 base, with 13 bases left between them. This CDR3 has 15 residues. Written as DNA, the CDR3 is TGCGCCAGCAGCTTTACAGGCAGAACGTCCTACGAGCAGTACTTC. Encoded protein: CASSFTGRTSYEQYF.

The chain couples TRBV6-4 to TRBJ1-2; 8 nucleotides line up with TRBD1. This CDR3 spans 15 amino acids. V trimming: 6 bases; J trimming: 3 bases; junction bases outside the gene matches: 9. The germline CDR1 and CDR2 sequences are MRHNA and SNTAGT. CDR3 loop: CASSLQGGSDYGYTF. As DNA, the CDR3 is TGTGCCAGCAGCCTACAGGGGGGGAGCGACTATGGCTACACCTTC.

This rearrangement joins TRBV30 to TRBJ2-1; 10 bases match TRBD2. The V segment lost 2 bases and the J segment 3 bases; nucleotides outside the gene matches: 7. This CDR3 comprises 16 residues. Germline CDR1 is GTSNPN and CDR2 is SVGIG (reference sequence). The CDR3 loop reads CAWSIGLAGDYNEQFF. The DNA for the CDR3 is TGTGCCTGGAGTATAGGGCTAGCGGGAGACTACAATGAGCAGTTCTTC.

The CDR3 sequence: CASSISGGGRNGYTF. CDR3 sequence (DNA): TGTGCCAGTAGTATTTCAGGGGGTGGCAGGAATGGCTACACCTTC. V and J are TRBV19 and TRBJ1-2, with 7 nucleotides matching TRBD1. CDR1 is LNHDA, CDR2 SQIVND, per germline (reference sequence). Trimming cost V 3 bases and J 6 bases; bases outside gene matches: 10. There are 15 residues in the CDR3. Supplemented by reference TRBV19 and TRBJ1-2, the full variable domain reads DGGITQSPKYLFRKEGQNVTLSCEQNLNHDAMYWYRQDPGQGLRLIYYSQIVNDFQKGDIAEGYSVSREKKESFPLTVTSAQKNPTAFYLCASSISGGGRNGYTFGSGTRLTVV.

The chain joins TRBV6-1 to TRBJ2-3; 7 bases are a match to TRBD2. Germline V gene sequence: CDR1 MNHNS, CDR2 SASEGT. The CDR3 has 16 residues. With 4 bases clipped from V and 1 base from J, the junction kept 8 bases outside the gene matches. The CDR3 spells CASSVGRAGGTDTQYF. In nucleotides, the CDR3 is TGTGCCAGCAGTGTGGGGCGTGCGGGAGGCACAGATACGCAGTATTTT.

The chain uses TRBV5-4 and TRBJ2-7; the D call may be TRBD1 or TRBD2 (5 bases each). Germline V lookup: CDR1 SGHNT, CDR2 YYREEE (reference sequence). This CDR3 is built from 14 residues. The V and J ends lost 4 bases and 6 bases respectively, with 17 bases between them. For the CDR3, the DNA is TGTGCCAGCAGCGAGCCCTCGGGGCGGCGCGAGCAGTACTTC. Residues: CASSEPSGRREQYF.

The CDR3 sequence: CASSGLGRGSGTDTQYF. The CDR3 nucleotides are TGTGCCAGTTCAGGCCTCGGCAGAGGAAGCGGCACAGATACGCAGTATTTT. This sequence joins TRBV19 and TRBJ2-3; D remains ambiguous. The CDR3 loop spans 17 amino acids. Germline CDR1 and CDR2: LNHDA and SQIVND (reference sequence). V lost 8 bases, J lost 1 base, and 22 bases lay in between.

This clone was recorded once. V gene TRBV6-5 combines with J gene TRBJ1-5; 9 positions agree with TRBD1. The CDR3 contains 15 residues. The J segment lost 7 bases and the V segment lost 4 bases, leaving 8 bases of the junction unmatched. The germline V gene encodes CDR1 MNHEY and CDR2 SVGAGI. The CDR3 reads CASSSSRQGGQPQHF. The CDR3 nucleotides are TGTGCCAGCAGTTCCAGCAGACAGGGGGGACAGCCCCAGCATTTT.

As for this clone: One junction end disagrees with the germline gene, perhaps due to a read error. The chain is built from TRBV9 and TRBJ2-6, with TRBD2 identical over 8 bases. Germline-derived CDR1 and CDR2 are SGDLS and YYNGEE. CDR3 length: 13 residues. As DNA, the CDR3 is TGTGCCAGTAGCGGGATCGGGGCCAACGTCCTGACTTTC. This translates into CASSGIGANVLTF.

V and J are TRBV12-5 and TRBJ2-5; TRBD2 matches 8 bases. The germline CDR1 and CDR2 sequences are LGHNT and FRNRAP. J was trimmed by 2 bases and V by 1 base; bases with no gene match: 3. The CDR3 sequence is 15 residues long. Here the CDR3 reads CASGLGTSGQETQYF. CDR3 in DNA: TGTGCTAGTGGTTTGGGTACTAGCGGACAAGAGACCCAGTACTTC.

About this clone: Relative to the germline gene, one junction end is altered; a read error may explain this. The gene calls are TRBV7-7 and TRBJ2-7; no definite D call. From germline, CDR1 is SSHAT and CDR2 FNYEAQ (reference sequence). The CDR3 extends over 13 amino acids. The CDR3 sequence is CASSRAVGYEQYF. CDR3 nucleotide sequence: TGTGCTAGCAGCCGAGCCGTGGGCTACGAGCAGTACTTC.

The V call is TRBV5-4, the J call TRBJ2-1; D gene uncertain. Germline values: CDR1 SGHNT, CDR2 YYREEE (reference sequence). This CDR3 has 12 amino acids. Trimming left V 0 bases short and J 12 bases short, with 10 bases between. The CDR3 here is CASSLDSTWQFF. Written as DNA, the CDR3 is TGTGCCAGCAGCTTGGACAGTACCTGGCAGTTCTTC.

Here the CDR3 DNA reads TGTGCCACCACTCGGGGCGCGGGAGGGGAAAACATTCAGTACTTC. Its protein product is CATTRGAGGENIQYF. This chain connects TRBV15 to TRBJ2-4; TRBD2 agrees at 9 bases. The length of the CDR3 is 15 residues. CDR1 LNHNV and CDR2 YYDKDF come from the germline V gene (reference sequence). Germline trimming cut 7 bases from V and 5 bases from J; bases unmatched to any gene: 9.

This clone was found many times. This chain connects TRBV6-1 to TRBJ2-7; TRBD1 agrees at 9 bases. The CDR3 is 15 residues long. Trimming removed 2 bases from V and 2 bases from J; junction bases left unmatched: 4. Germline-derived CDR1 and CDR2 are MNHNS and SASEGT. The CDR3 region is CASSEMGQGPYEQYF. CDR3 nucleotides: TGTGCCAGCAGTGAAATGGGACAGGGTCCCTACGAGCAGTACTTC.